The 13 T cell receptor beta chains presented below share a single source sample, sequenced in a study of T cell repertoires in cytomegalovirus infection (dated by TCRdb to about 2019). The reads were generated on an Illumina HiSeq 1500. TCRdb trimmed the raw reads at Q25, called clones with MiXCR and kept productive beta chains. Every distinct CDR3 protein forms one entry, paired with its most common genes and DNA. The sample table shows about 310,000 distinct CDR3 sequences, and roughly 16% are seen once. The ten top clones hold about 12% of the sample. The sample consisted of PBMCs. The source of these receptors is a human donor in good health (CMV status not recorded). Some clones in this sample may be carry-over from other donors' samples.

In DNA, the CDR3 is TGTGCCACCAGTGGGAATAGCGGGGGCCTCTACAATGAGCAGTTCTTC. It encodes CATSGNSGGLYNEQFF. The chain links TRBV24-1 to TRBJ2-1, with 9 bases identical to TRBD2. Trimming removed 5 bases from V and 3 bases from J; junction bases left unmatched: 7. Germline V lookup: CDR1 KGHDR, CDR2 SFDVKD. This CDR3 region has 16 residues.

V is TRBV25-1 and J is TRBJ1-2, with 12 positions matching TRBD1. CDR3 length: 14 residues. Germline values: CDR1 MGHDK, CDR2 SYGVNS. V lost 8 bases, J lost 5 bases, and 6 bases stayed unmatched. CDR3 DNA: TGTGCCAGCGGGGGACAGGGGGCTGGGTATGGCTACACCTTC. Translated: CASGGQGAGYGYTF.

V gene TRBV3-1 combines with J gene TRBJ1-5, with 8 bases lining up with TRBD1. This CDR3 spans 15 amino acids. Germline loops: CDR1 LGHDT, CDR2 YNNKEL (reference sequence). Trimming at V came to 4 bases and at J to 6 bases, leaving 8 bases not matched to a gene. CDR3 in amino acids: CASSPGQGSPQPQHF. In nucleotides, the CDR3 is TGTGCCAGCAGCCCAGGACAGGGATCCCCTCAGCCCCAGCATTTT.

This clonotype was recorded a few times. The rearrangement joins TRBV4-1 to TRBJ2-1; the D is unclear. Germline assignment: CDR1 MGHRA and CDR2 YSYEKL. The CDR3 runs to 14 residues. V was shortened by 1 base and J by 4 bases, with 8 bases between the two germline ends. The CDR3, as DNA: TGCGCCAGCAGCCAAGGGGCCCCGTACAATGAGCAGTTCTTC. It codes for CASSQGAPYNEQFF.

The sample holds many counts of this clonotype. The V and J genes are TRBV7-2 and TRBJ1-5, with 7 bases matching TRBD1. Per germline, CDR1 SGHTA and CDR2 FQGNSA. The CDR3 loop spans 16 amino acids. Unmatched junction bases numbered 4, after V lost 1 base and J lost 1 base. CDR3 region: CASSLEKGASNQPQHF. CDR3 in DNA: TGTGCCAGCAGCTTAGAAAAGGGGGCGAGCAATCAGCCCCAGCATTTT.

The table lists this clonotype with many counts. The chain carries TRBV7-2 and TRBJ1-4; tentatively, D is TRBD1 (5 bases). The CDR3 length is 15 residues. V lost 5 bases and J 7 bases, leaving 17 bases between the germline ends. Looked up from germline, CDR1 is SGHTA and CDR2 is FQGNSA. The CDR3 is CASSQRTRFSEKLFF. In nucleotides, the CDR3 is TGTGCCAGCAGCCAACGGACACGGTTCAGTGAAAAACTGTTTTTT.

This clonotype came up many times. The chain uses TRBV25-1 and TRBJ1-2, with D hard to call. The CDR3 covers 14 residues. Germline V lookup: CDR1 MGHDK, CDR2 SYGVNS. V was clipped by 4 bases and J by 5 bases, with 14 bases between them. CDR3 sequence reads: CASSAGDLLYGYTF. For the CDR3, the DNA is TGTGCCAGCAGTGCCGGAGATCTCCTTTATGGCTACACCTTC.

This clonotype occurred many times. The CDR3 nucleotides read TGTGCCAGCAGTCTCCTACAGGGAAACTCTGAAAAACTGTTTTTT. It translates to CASSLLQGNSEKLFF. This rearrangement joins TRBV28 to TRBJ1-4, with a weak D call TRBD1 (6 bases). Germline CDR1 and CDR2: MDHEN and SYDVKM. This CDR3 has 15 residues. V was pared by 5 bases and J by 7 bases, with 17 bases between.

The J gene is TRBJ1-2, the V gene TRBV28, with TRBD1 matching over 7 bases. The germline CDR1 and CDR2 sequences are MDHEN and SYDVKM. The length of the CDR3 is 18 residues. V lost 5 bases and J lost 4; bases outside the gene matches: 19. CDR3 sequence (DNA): TGTGCCAGCAGTCTGACAGGGTTTAGTGTCCCCGGGGGCTATGGCTACACCTTC. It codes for CASSLTGFSVPGGYGYTF.

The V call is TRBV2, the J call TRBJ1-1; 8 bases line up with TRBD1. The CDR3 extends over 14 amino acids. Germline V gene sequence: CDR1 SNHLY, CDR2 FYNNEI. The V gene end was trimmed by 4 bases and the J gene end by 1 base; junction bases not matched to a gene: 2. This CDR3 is CASSGQGPNTEAFF. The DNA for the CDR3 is TGTGCCAGCAGTGGACAGGGGCCGAACACTGAAGCTTTCTTT.

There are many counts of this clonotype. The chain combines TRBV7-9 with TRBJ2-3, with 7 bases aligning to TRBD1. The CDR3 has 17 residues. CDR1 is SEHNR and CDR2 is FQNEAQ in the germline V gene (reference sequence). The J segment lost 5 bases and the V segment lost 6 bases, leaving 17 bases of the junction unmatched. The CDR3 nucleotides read TGTGCCAGCAGTCCACCGACCCGGGACAGACGAGGAGATACGCAGTATTTT. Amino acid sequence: CASSPPTRDRRGDTQYF.

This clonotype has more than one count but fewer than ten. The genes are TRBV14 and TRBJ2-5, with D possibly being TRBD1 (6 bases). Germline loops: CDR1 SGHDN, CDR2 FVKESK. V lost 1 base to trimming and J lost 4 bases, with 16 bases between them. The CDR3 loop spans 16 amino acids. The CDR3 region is CASSQVGGVVRETQYF. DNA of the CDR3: TGTGCCAGCAGCCAAGTAGGGGGAGTAGTGCGAGAGACCCAGTACTTC.

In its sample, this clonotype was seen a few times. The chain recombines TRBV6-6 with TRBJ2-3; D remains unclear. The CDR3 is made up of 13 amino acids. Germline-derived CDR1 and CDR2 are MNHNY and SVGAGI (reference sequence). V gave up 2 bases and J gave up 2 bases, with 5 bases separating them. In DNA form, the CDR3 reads TGTGCCAGCAGTTACAGGTTCACAGATACGCAGTATTTT. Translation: CASSYRFTDTQYF.